The 4 T cell receptor beta chains listed next were all sequenced from one sample in a study of sequential checkpoint blockade in melanoma. TCRdb keeps only in-frame clones here, not all; method: immunoSEQ multiplex PCR. In the table there are 15,000 to 20,000 clones, roughly 72% of which are singletons. Treatment described: randomized to nivolumab then ipilimumab (arm A) or the reverse (arm B). Specimen: CD8+ T cells sorted from blood (inferred from file names), collected from a patient given nivolumab and ipilimumab in sequence. These receptors all come from a human donor with melanoma.

The rearrangement uses TRBV11-2 and TRBJ2-7; D is perhaps TRBD2 (5 bases). Trimming took off 6 bases at V and 2 bases at J, with 14 bases between the two ends. CDR1 and CDR2 from the germline V gene are SGHAT and FQNNGV. The CDR3 covers 14 residues. The CDR3 nucleotides read TGTGCCAGCAGTCAGCGGACCCTTGCCTACGAGCAGTACTTC. Translation gives CASSQRTLAYEQYF.

This clone was counted a few times. The chain is built from TRBV4-1 and TRBJ2-7; 10 bases fit TRBD1. CDR1 is MGHRA and CDR2 is YSYEKL in the germline V gene. Unmatched junction bases numbered 4, after V lost 5 bases and J lost 6 bases. The CDR3 totals 13 residues. In DNA, the CDR3 is TGCGCCAGCAGCAGGACAGGGGGTGGCGAGCAGTACTTC. Amino acids: CASSRTGGGEQYF.

The rearrangement links TRBV6-1 to TRBJ2-7; TRBD1 matches 11 bases. The germline gives CDR1 MNHNS, CDR2 SASEGT. The CDR3 totals 15 residues. Unmatched junction bases numbered 12, after V lost 7 bases and J lost 7 bases. The CDR3 nucleotides read TGTGCCAGCAATGACGGACAGGGGGCTGTTGAGGAGCAGTACTTC. Protein sequence: CASNDGQGAVEEQYF.

The rearrangement links TRBV5-1 to TRBJ2-7; 7 nucleotides agree with TRBD1. Germline CDR1 is SGHRS and CDR2 is YFSETQ. With 5 bases clipped from V and 5 bases from J, the junction kept 10 bases outside the gene matches. CDR3 length equals 14 residues. The CDR3 loop is CASRSGTDPNEQYF. The DNA for the CDR3 is TGCGCCAGCAGATCCGGGACAGACCCTAACGAGCAGTACTTC.